This is a list of T cell receptor beta chains from one sample in a study of cytomegalovirus exposure and HLA in healthy donors. Sequencing used immunoSEQ multiplex PCR; TCRdb keeps in-frame clones, though not all of them. The data contain about 130,000 clones, approximately 80% of them singletons. The sample taken for sequencing was PBMCs. These TCRs come from a man aged 25-45 years in good health and CMV-seropositive. Both conserved end residues are part of each CDR3. The D gene is left open where the match is weak. Clone size is shown for a subset of rows, as once, few, many or a class of expanded clone.

abundance	v_gene	d_gene	j_gene	CDR3aa	CDR3nt
-	TRBV7-9	TRBD1	TRBJ1-1	CASSLVRGTGTEAFF	TGTGCCAGCAGCTTAGTAAGGGGGACAGGCACTGAAGCTTTCTTT
-	TRBV4-1	TRBD2	TRBJ2-4	CASSQESSGSENIQYF	TGCGCCAGCAGCCAAGAGTCTAGCGGGAGCGAAAACATTCAGTACTTC
many	TRBV5-8	-	TRBJ1-2	CASSLQGDNYGYTF	TGTGCCAGCAGCTTGCAGGGCGATAACTATGGCTACACCTTC
-	TRBV7-9	TRBD2	TRBJ2-1	CASSPGLAGVSYNEQFF	TGTGCCAGCAGCCCGGGACTAGCGGGAGTATCCTACAATGAGCAGTTCTTC
-	TRBV15	-	TRBJ1-2	CATSRPGDGYTF	TGTGCCACCAGCAGGCCGGGGGATGGCTACACCTTC
-	TRBV7-9	-	TRBJ1-1	CASSLGSLNTEAFF	TGTGCCAGCAGCTTAGGTAGTTTGAACACTGAAGCTTTCTTT
-	TRBV12-5	-	TRBJ1-1	CASGSGGAYTEAFF	TGTGCTAGTGGATCCGGGGGGGCCTATACTGAAGCTTTCTTT
-	TRBV5-1	-	TRBJ2-3	CASNPLTDTQYF	TGCGCCAGCAATCCCCTCACAGATACGCAGTATTTT
-	TRBV9	-	TRBJ2-3	CASSLGGLYTDTQYF	TGTGCCAGCAGCTTAGGAGGACTATACACAGATACGCAGTATTTT
-	TRBV18	-	TRBJ2-1	CASSLTRNEQFF	TGTGCCAGCTCACTGACTAGAAATGAGCAGTTCTTC
-	TRBV7-9	TRBD1	TRBJ1-2	CASRHRGGAGGYTF	TGTGCCAGCAGACACAGGGGTGGGGCCGGTGGCTACACCTTC
-	TRBV6-1	-	TRBJ1-5	CASSVAREFGNQPQHF	TGTGCCAGCAGTGTGGCTCGGGAGTTTGGCAATCAGCCCCAGCATTTT
many	TRBV14	TRBD2	TRBJ2-1	CASSHLLASDNEQFF	TGTGCCAGCAGCCATCTACTAGCGTCGGACAATGAGCAGTTCTTC
-	TRBV5-1	-	TRBJ2-2	CASSFGANTGELFF	TGCGCCAGCAGCTTTGGAGCGAACACCGGGGAGCTGTTTTTT
-	TRBV29-1	-	TRBJ2-3	CSVEEGATDTQYF	TGCAGCGTTGAAGAGGGGGCGACAGATACGCAGTATTTT
-	TRBV7-2	TRBD2	TRBJ2-7	CASSLQRLAPYEQYF	TGTGCCAGCAGCTTACAGAGACTAGCCCCCTACGAGCAGTACTTC
-	TRBV11-3	TRBD1	TRBJ2-7	CASSPEQGAGEQYF	TGTGCCAGCAGCCCTGAGCAGGGGGCAGGTGAGCAGTACTTC
once	TRBV27	-	TRBJ1-3	CASRRGAGTSGNTIYF	TGTGCCAGCCGTCGGGGGGCAGGCACCTCTGGAAACACCATATATTTT
-	TRBV29-1	-	TRBJ1-6	CSVGSSYNSPLHF	TGCAGCGTTGGGAGCTCCTATAATTCACCCCTCCACTTT
-	TRBV4-1	-	TRBJ1-3	CASSRVGGTGNTIYF	TGCGCCAGCAGCCGGGTGGGGGGAACTGGAAACACCATATATTTT
once	TRBV12-5	-	TRBJ2-1	CASGPPVRAGYNEQFF	TGTGCTAGTGGCCCCCCGGTCAGGGCGGGGTACAATGAGCAGTTCTTC
-	TRBV18	TRBD1	TRBJ2-5	CASSRDRGETQYF	TGTGCCAGCTCGCGGGACAGGGGGGAGACCCAGTACTTC
-	TRBV5-6	TRBD2	TRBJ2-7	CASSTLAGATYEQYF	TGTGCCAGCAGCACCTTAGCGGGAGCCACCTACGAGCAGTACTTC
-	TRBV9	TRBD2	TRBJ2-1	CASSVATLGTSGGNEQFF	TGTGCCAGCAGCGTAGCTACGCTGGGGACTAGCGGGGGGAATGAGCAGTTCTTC
-	TRBV5-1	-	TRBJ2-1	CASSFGAGIHNEQFF	TGCGCCAGCAGCTTTGGCGCGGGAATTCACAATGAGCAGTTCTTC
-	TRBV15	-	TRBJ1-3	CATSRTQLSTSGNTIYF	TGTGCCACCAGCAGGACTCAATTGAGCACATCTGGAAACACCATATATTTT
-	TRBV19	TRBD1	TRBJ2-7	CASSPQGQPYEQYF	TGTGCCAGTAGCCCCCAGGGACAGCCGTACGAGCAGTACTTC
-	TRBV19	-	TRBJ2-7	CASSKRATYEQYF	TGTGCCAGTAGTAAGCGAGCGACCTACGAGCAGTACTTC
once	TRBV11-2	TRBD1	TRBJ2-5	CASSFQGESRETQYF	TGTGCCAGCAGCTTCCAGGGGGAATCACGAGAGACCCAGTACTTC
few	TRBV2	-	TRBJ2-7	CASSERGLYEQYF	TGTGCCAGCAGTGAAAGAGGCCTGTACGAGCAGTACTTC
-	TRBV10-3	TRBD1	TRBJ1-2	CAIRPDPIRQGYGYTF	TGTGCCATCAGACCCGATCCCATACGACAGGGCTATGGCTACACCTTC
-	TRBV5-6	-	TRBJ2-3	CASSLAGGVTDTQYF	TGTGCCAGCAGCTTGGCTGGCGGTGTCACAGATACGCAGTATTTT
-	TRBV6-5	TRBD2	TRBJ2-1	CASSYSGQGGHNEQFF	TGTGCCAGCAGTTACTCCGGGCAGGGAGGGCACAATGAGCAGTTCTTC
-	TRBV6-6	TRBD1	TRBJ1-1	CASSPRQGASHTEAFF	TGTGCCAGCAGTCCCCGACAGGGGGCGAGCCACACTGAAGCTTTCTTT
-	TRBV5-6	TRBD1	TRBJ1-2	CASRADRANYGYTF	TGTGCCAGCAGGGCAGACAGGGCAAACTATGGCTACACCTTC
-	TRBV2	TRBD1	TRBJ1-2	CASSEQGEHGYTF	TGTGCCAGCAGTGAACAGGGGGAGCATGGCTACACCTTC
-	TRBV9	-	TRBJ1-5	CASSVTGNQPQHF	TGTGCCAGCAGCGTAACTGGCAATCAGCCCCAGCATTTT
-	TRBV5-8	TRBD1	TRBJ1-1	CASRDTTGAPVMNTEAFF	TGTGCCAGCAGAGATACCACAGGGGCCCCGGTAATGAACACTGAAGCTTTCTTT
-	TRBV6-1	TRBD1	TRBJ1-1	CASSARQGAGTEAFF	TGTGCCAGCAGTGCTAGACAGGGGGCAGGCACTGAAGCTTTCTTT
-	TRBV7-9	TRBD1	TRBJ1-6	CASSSTGRNSPLHF	TGTGCCAGCAGCTCGACAGGGAGAAATTCACCCCTCCACTTT
-	TRBV5-1	-	TRBJ1-1	CASRNAGAAEAFF	TGCGCCAGCAGGAACGCAGGGGCTGCTGAAGCTTTCTTT
-	TRBV19	TRBD1	TRBJ1-2	CASSASGQNYGYTF	TGTGCCAGTAGTGCCTCGGGACAGAACTATGGCTACACCTTC
-	TRBV6-6	-	TRBJ2-7	CASSYSQAGYEQYF	TGTGCCAGCAGTTACTCGCAAGCAGGCTACGAGCAGTACTTC
-	TRBV2	-	TRBJ1-3	CASRQASSGNTIYF	TGTGCCAGCAGACAGGCAAGCTCTGGAAACACCATATATTTT
-	TRBV2	TRBD2	TRBJ2-7	CASTGGAVAGEGYF	TGTGCCAGCACCGGCGGGGCGGTAGCGGGGGAGGGGTACTTC
-	TRBV6-6	TRBD1	TRBJ2-7	CASSYTGTDYEQYF	TGTGCCAGCAGTTATACCGGGACAGACTACGAGCAGTACTTC
-	TRBV5-8	-	TRBJ2-6	CASREGFAGANVLTF	TGTGCCAGCAGGGAGGGTTTCGCTGGGGCCAACGTCCTGACTTTC
-	TRBV28	TRBD1	TRBJ2-7	CASSTTTGTYEQYF	TGTGCCAGCAGTACAACGACAGGGACCTACGAGCAGTACTTC
-	TRBV21-1	-	TRBJ1-5	CASSSDGHSNQPQHF	TGTGCCAGCAGCTCCGACGGACATAGCAATCAGCCCCAGCATTTT